Detailed here is one T cell receptor (beta chain). As yet, its antigen is unknown. With 7 bases clipped from V and 7 bases from J, the junction kept 12 bases outside the gene matches. Looked up from germline, CDR1 is SEHNR and CDR2 is FQNEAQ (reference sequence). The CDR3 is 17 residues long. The sample belongs to a study of identical twins. General study points: Modelling underestimated the level of out-of-frame TCR alpha sharing observed in monozygotic twins.

Everyone who donated was a healthy Caucasian. Via MiXCR, TCRdb re-called the 5' RACE reads, giving one row per CDR3 protein. The sample yields 420,000 or so distinct CDR3 sequences, under 20% seen once. This TCR was sampled from a man aged 45-65 years in good health. This sequence joins TRBV7-9 and TRBJ2-2; 13 bases fit TRBD2. Sequences were obtained from naive T cells sorted from blood. This CDR3 reads CASTSGTSGNEGGELFF. The CDR3 nucleotides read TGTGCCAGCACATCCGGGACTAGCGGGAATGAGGGCGGGGAGCTGTTTTTT.